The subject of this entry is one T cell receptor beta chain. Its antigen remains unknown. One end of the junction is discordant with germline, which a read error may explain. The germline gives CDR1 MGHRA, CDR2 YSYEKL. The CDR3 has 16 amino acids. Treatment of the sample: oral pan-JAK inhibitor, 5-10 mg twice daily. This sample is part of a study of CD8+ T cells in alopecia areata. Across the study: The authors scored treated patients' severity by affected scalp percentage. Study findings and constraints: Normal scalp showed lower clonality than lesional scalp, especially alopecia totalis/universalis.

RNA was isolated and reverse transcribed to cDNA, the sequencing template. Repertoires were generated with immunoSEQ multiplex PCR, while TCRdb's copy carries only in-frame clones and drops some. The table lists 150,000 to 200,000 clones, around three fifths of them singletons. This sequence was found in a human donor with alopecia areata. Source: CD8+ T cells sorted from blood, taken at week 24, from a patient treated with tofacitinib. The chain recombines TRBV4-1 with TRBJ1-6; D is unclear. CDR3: CASSQDGSSYNSPLHF. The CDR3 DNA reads TGCGCCAGCAGTCAAGACGGCAGCTCCTATAATTCACCCCTCCACTTT.